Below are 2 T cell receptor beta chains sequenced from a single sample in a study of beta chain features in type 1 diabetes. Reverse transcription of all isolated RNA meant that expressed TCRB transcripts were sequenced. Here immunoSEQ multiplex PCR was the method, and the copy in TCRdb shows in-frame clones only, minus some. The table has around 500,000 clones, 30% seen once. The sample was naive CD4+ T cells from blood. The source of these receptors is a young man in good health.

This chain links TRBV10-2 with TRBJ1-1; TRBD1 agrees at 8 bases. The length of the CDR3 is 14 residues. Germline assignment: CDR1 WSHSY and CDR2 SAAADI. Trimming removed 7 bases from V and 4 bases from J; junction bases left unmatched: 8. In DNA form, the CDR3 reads TGCGCCAGCACCCTCGGACAGGGCGGCACTGAAGCTTTCTTT. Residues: CASTLGQGGTEAFF.

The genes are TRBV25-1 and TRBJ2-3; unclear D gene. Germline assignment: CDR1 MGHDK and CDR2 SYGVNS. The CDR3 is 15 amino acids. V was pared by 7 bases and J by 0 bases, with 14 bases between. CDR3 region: CASKEESTSTDTQYF. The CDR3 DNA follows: TGTGCCAGCAAGGAAGAAAGCACTAGCACAGATACGCAGTATTTT.